The source of this T cell receptor beta chain is a study of shared clonotypes between healthy human individuals. The overall study: Every donor yielded three CD4 naive, three CD4 memory, two CD8 naive and one CD8 memory plate. General study findings and limits: It was observed that approximately 5% of naive CD4 clonotypes were shared across a handful of donors. Represented diversity, genetic and exposure-history alike, was limited by few donors. When compared with the clonotypes that were shared by all four sorted-subset donors, the non-shared clonotypes turned out to have lower generation probabilities.

In regard to this clone: The target antigen is unknown.

Some clones are missing from TCRdb's copy, which holds only in-frame ones; the method was immunoSEQ multiplex PCR. The table has about 2.3 million clones, approximately 95% seen once. The germline V gene encodes CDR1 SGHRS and CDR2 YFSETQ. The CDR3 totals 16 residues. Trimming shortened V by 0 bases and J by 2 bases, and 12 bases separated the two germline ends. This TCR derives from a man aged 18 to 30 in good health. Some clones in this sample may be carry-over from other donors' samples. V gene TRBV5-1 combines with J gene TRBJ2-1; D gene unclear. Material: naive CD4+ T cells from PBMCs. Subset noted: CD45RA+ positively selected. The CDR3 loop is CASSLVAGSAYNEQFF. The DNA of the CDR3 is TGCGCCAGCAGCTTGGTGGCCGGGTCAGCCTACAATGAGCAGTTCTTC.